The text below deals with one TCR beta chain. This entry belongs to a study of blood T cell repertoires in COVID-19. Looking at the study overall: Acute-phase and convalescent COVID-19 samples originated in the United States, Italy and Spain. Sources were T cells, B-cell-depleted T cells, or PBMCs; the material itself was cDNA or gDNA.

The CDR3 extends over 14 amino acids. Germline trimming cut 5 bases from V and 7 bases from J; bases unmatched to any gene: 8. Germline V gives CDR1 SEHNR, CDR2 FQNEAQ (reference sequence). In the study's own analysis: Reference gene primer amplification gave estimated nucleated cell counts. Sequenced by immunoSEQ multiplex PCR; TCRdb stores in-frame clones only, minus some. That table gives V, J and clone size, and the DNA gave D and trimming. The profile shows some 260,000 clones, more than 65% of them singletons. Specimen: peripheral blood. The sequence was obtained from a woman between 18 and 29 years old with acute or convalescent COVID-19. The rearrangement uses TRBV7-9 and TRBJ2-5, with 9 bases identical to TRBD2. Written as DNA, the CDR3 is TGTGCCAGCAGCCCGACTAGCGGCGGTGGGACCCAGTACTTC. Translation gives CASSPTSGGGTQYF.